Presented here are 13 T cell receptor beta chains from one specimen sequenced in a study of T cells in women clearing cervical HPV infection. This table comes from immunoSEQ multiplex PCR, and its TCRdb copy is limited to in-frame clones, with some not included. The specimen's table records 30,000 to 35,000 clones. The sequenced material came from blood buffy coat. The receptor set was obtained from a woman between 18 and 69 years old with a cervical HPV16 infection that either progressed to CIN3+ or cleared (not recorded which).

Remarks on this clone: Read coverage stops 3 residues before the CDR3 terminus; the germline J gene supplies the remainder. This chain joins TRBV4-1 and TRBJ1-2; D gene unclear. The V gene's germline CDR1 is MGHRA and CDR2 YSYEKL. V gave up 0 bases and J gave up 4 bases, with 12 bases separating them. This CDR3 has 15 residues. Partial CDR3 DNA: TGCGCCAGCAGCCAAGAAATCGGGGAGGGCTATGGC. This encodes CASSQEIGEGYG. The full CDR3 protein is CASSQEIGEGYGYTF.

CDR3 residues: CASSAQTGGNEKLFF. Incomplete CDR3 DNA: TGCGCCAGCAGCGCCCAGACAGGGGGTAATGAAAAA. J is TRBJ1-4 and V is TRBV5-1; TRBD1 aligns across 9 bases. The read is 3 residues too short to cover the CDR3 end, so that end is filled in from the germline J gene. V was pared by 4 bases and J by 4 bases, with 5 bases of the junction left unmatched. The germline V gene encodes CDR1 SGHRS and CDR2 YFSETQ. The CDR3 totals 15 residues.

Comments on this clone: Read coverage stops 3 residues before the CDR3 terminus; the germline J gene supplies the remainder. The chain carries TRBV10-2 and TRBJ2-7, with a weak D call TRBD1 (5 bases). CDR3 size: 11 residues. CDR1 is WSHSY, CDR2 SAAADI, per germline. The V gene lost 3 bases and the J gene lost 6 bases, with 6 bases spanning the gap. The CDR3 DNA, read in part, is TGCGCCAGCAGTGATCAGGGCGAG. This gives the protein CASSDQGE. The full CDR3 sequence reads CASSDQGEQYF.

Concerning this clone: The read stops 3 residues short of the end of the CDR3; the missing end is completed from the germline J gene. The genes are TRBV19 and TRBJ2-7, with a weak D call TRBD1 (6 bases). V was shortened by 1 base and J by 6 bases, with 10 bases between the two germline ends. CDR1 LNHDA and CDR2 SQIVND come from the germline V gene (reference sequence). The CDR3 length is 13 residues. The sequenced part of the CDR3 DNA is TGTGCCAGTAGTATAGCCACAGGGACCGAG. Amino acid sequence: CASSIATGTE. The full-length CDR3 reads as CASSIATGTEQYF. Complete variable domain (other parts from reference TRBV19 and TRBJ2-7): DGGITQSPKYLFRKEGQNVTLSCEQNLNHDAMYWYRQDPGQGLRLIYYSQIVNDFQKGDIAEGYSVSREKKESFPLTVTSAQKNPTAFYLCASSIATGTEQYFGPGTRLTVT.

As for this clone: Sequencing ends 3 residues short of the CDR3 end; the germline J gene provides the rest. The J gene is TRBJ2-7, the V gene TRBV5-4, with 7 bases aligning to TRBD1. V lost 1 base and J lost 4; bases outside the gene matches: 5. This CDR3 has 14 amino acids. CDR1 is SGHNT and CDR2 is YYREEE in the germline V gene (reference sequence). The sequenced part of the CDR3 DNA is TGTGCCAGCAGCTTGCTCGACAGGGCATACGAG. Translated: CASSLLDRAYE. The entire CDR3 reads CASSLLDRAYEQYF.

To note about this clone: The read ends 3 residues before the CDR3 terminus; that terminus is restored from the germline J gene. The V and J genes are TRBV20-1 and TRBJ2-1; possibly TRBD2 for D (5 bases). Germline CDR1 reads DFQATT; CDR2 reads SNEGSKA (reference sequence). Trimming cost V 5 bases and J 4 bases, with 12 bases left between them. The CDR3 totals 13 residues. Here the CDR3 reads CSAGSTSYNEQFF. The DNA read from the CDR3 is TGCAGTGCTGGGTCCACTAGTTACAATGAG.

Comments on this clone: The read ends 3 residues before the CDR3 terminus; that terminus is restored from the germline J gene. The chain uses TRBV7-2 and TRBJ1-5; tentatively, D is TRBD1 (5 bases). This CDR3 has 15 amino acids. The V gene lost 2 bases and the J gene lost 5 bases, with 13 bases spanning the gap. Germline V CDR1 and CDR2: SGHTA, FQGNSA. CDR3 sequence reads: CASSLLPGGDQPQHF. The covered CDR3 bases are TGTGCCAGCAGCTTATTACCGGGGGGAGATCAGCCC.

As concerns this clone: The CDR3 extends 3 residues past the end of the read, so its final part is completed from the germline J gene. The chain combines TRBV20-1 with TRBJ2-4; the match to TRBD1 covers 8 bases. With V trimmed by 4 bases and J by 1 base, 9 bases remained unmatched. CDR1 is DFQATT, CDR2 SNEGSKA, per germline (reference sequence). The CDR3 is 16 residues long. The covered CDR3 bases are TGCAGTGCTAACTTCCCGGACAGGGCGGCCAAAAACATT. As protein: CSANFPDRAAKNI. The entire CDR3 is CSANFPDRAAKNIQYF.

CDR3: CASSASEHANYGYTF. The covered CDR3 bases are TGTGCCAGCAGTGCAAGCGAACACGCTAACTATGGC. The chain carries TRBV6-1 and TRBJ1-2; D gene uncertain. The CDR3 extends 3 residues past the end of the read, so its final part is completed from the germline J gene. Trimming removed 4 bases from V and 0 bases from J, with 12 bases in between. CDR1 MNHNS and CDR2 SASEGT come from the germline V gene. The CDR3 runs 15 residues.

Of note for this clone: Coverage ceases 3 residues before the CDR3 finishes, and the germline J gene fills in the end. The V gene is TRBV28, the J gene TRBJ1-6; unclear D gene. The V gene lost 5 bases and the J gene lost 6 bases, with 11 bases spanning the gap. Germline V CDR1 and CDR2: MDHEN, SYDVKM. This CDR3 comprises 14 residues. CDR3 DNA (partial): TGTGCCAGCAGTCTACCGAGGGTTAATTCACCC. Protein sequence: CASSLPRVNSP. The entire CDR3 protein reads CASSLPRVNSPLHF.

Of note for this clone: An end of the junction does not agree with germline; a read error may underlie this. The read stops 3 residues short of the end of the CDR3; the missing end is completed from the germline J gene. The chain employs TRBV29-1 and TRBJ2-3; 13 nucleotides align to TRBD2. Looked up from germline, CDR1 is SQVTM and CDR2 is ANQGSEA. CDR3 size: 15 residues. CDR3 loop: CSVERTSGSKDTQYF. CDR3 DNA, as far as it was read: TGCAGCGTCGAGAGGACTAGCGGGAGCAAAGATACG.

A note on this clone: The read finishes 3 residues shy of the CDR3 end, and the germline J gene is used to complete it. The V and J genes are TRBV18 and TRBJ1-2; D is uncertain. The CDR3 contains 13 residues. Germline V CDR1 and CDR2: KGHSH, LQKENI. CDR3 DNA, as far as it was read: TGTGCCAGCTCCCCTACTGGCACAGATACC. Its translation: CASSPTGTDT. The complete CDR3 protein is CASSPTGTDTYTF. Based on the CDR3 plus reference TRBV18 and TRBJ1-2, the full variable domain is NAGVMQNPRHLVRRRGQEARLRCSPMKGHSHVYWYRQLPEEGLKFMVYLQKENIIDESGMPKERFSAEFPKEGPSILRIQQVVRGDSAAYFCASSPTGTDTYTFGSGTRLTVV.

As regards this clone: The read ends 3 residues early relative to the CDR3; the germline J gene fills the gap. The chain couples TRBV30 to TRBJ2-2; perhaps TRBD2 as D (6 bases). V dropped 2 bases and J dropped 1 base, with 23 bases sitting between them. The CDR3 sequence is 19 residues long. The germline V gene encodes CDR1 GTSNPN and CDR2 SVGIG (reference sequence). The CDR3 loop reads CAWSRARWSGAGNTGELFF. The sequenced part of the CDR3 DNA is TGTGCCTGGAGTCGTGCCCGGTGGAGTGGAGCGGGGAACACCGGGGAG.